The clone carrying this T cell receptor (beta chain) was detected ten times or more. This sample was included in a study of blood T cell repertoires in COVID-19. This table comes from immunoSEQ multiplex PCR, and its TCRdb copy is limited to in-frame clones, with some not included. The table shows around 260,000 clones, with about 85% occurring only once. Trimming pared 1 base from V and 7 bases from J, leaving 12 bases between. This CDR3 region has 13 residues. CDR1 is SGDLS and CDR2 is YYNGEE in the germline V gene. Sequenced material: peripheral blood. This sequence was found in a human donor with COVID-19, enrolled during active disease. The donor label of this sample is uncertain. J is TRBJ2-7 and V is TRBV9, with D tentatively TRBD2 (6 bases). The CDR3 loop reads CASSVTEGGEQYF. The CDR3 coding sequence is TGTGCCAGCAGCGTAACGGAGGGTGGGGAGCAGTACTTC.